The present entry profiles one T cell receptor (beta chain) with its context. Its antigen specificity is not known. Per-nucleotide qualities are absent, and no much larger clonotype sits a single base away. In the paper's terms, the treatment or condition label means: roughly 11-day PBMC culture with coronavirus spike peptide pools or control peptides (ViraFEST assay). To expand antigen-specific T cells with peptide pools and then pick out the expanded clonotypes through TCR sequencing, the study relied on the ViraFEST assay. Healthy vaccine recipients had no prior SARS-CoV-2 infection, confirmed by negative nucleocapsid antibody tests before and after vaccination. PBMCs were cultured at 1.5 million to 2 million per well in IMDM supplemented with about 5.5% human AB serum and approximately 10 IU/ml IL-2, with approximately 11 ug/ml peptide pools added. Half of the culture medium was replaced with fresh IL-2-containing medium on days 3 and 7. CD4+ T cells were isolated after roughly nine days of culture through negative selection using the EasySep CD4+ T cell isolation kit. Ficoll-Paque Plus gradient centrifugation was used to isolate PBMCs from whole blood, and the isolated PBMCs were then either used fresh or cryopreserved at -140C. Triplicate wells were generally used for each culture condition.

Receptor amplification or capture employed PCR. DNA from cultured CD4+ T cells underwent TCR sequencing with the Oncomine TCR Beta short-read assay at the Johns Hopkins FTIC core. Genomic DNA was extracted from the cultured CD4+ T cells with the QIAamp micro DNA kit. Oncomine TCR Beta libraries from cultured CD4+ T cells were pooled with unique dual indexes and sequenced on an Illumina iSeq 100. In the source study's methods: Non-productive sequences were removed, and CDR3s not starting with C, not ending with F or W, or shorter than 7 amino acids were discarded. The MANAFEST web application identified antigen-specific clonotypes by comparing peptide-stimulated wells against reference wells and other culture wells. An FDR below 0.05, an odds ratio above 5, and a productive frequency above 0.1% in at least two of three replicate wells were required for clones to be considered positive. A clonotype counted as cross-reactive if it showed significant expansion both in the SARS-CoV-2 spike wells and in at least one common cold coronavirus spike condition. Using R version 3.6.1, CDR3 homology was evaluated through Levenshtein distances (stringdist) along with unrooted phylogenetic trees (ape). TCRdb's own reprocessing of the public reads used fastp at Q25 and MiXCR and kept productive beta chains. Each record represents a unique CDR3 protein, reported with the most common genes and DNA among its rows. The authors' filters were not applied to this entry. In this sample the table shows tens of thousands of distinct CDR3 sequences, about 61% of which occur a single time. The ten largest make up around 16% of the sample.

The CDR3 holds 13 amino acids from the cysteine to the phenylalanine. Kept here is only the CDR3 DNA, which spans 39 bases and is read in frame from base 1. Trimming takes 8 bases from V and 9 bases from J, and the germline ends sit 18 bases apart. CDR1 and CDR2, looked up from the germline V gene, are KGHDR and SFDVKD. These data originate in a study of vaccination and CD4 T cells after COVID-19 (dated 2022 in TCRdb). Broadly, across the study: Six males and four females were included in the convalescent cohort, with two Hispanic individuals, seven Caucasians, two Asians and one multiracial person represented. Participants received two doses of either the Pfizer-BioNTech BNT162b2 vaccine (n=8) or the Moderna mRNA-1273 vaccine (n=2). Post-COVID blood samples were collected from convalescent patients a median of around 96 days after diagnosis, with a range of roughly 30 to 170 days. Post-vaccine blood samples were collected a median of around 70 days after the second vaccine dose, ranging from about 12 to 241 days. Culture stimuli were overlapping spike peptide pools from SARS-CoV-2 and from the common cold coronaviruses HCoV-NL63, HCoV-OC43 and HCoV-229E. In control cultures, a CEFX viral epitope pool was used as positive control, an HIV-1 Nef peptide pool was used as negative control, or no peptide was added. In around 9 COVID-19 convalescent patients and a handful of infection-naive healthy vaccine recipients, researchers compared the spike-specific CD4+ TCR repertoire from before mRNA vaccination with the repertoire from after.

Here is what the overall study found, with its caveats: Only a relatively small number of convalescent patients were included in the study, and early timepoints following natural infection were not analyzed. The median number of SARS-CoV-2-reactive clonotypes rose from about 19 after infection to a few dozen after vaccination, but the change was not significant. Of the vaccine-specific clones found in convalescent patients, nearly all (304 of 307) were mono-reactive for SARS-CoV-2 spike instead of being cross-reactive with common cold coronaviruses. Among the post-vaccine SARS-CoV-2-reactive clones in convalescent patients, a median approximately 86% showed up only after vaccination, which suggests vaccine-specific priming.

The sequencing used CD4+ T cells from blood, cultured in vitro, collected after SARS-CoV-2 vaccination. The sequence derives from a human donor who received a COVID-19 vaccine. The sequence is built from TRBV24-1 and TRBJ1-2; the D gene is possibly TRBD1, with 5 bases matching. In nucleotides, the sequence is TGTGCCACCACCCCGGGACCGGCTATGAGCTACACCTTC. Its protein is CATTPGPAMSYTF.